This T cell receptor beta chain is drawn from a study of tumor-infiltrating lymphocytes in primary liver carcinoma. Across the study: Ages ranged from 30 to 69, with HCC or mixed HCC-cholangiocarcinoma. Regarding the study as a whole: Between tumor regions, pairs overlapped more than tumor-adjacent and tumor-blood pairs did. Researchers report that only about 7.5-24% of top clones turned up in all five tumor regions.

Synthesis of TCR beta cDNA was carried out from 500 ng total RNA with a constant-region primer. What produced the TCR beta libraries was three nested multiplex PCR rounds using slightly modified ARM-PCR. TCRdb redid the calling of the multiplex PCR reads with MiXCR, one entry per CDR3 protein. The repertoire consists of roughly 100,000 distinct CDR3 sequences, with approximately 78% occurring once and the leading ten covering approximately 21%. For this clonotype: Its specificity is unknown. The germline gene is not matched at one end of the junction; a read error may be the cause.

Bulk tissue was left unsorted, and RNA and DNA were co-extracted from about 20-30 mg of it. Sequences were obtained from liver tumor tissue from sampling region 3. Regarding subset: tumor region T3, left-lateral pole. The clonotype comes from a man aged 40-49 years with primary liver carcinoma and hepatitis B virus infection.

The CDR3 nucleotides read TGTGCCAGCAACCCCCTACTAGAAAGCATAGATACGCAGTATTTT. This gives the protein CASNPLLESIDTQYF. The chain combines TRBV7-8 with TRBJ2-3; possible D gene TRBD2, 5 bases. The CDR3 length is 15 residues. Germline CDR1 and CDR2: SGHVS and FQNEAQ.